The rows below give T cell receptor beta chains drawn from one sample of a study of technical replicates of blood from a handful of donors. The assay was immunoSEQ multiplex PCR, and TCRdb's table has in-frame clones only and misses some. The data hold about 94,000 clones, with around 95% observed a single time. The specimen sequenced was T cells isolated from PBMCs. These receptors originate from a human donor in good health. Each CDR3 is given with its conserved first and last residue. Each record gives: V gene, CDR3 length, J gene, CDR3 protein.

TRBV2,11,TRBJ1-5,CASSSGQPQHF
TRBV5-6,14,TRBJ1-2,CASSLGQQLYGYTF
TRBV7-3,14,TRBJ1-1,CASSPYGGQGGAFF
TRBV2,14,TRBJ1-5,CASSPRVINQPQHF
TRBV27,15,TRBJ1-5,CASSLAYTDNQPQHF
TRBV30,17,TRBJ2-7,CACGKGTSGGLFNEQYF
TRBV2,16,TRBJ1-6,CASSEDGGSYNSPLHF
TRBV7-3,15,TRBJ2-7,CASSLYGTEYYEQYF
TRBV28,15,TRBJ2-3,CASRTGGSGTDTQYF
TRBV27,14,TRBJ1-1,CASSIGQGDTEAFF